This TCR beta chain came from a study of blood T cell repertoires in COVID-19. Study-wide context: COVID-19 samples, acute and convalescent, were from the United States, Italy and Spain.

Only in-frame clones appear in the TCRdb table, and some are missing; sequencing was by immunoSEQ multiplex PCR. Among more than 250,000 clones listed, approximately 85% were seen once. This sequence originates from a man between 45 and 60 years old with active or convalescent COVID-19. The sample consisted of peripheral blood.

The CDR3 sequence is CASSPGGSLGYEQYF. The CDR3 DNA is TGTGCCAGCAGCCCGGGGGGCTCCCTTGGCTACGAGCAGTACTTC. The chain has TRBV9 and TRBJ2-7, with a tentative D call TRBD2 (7 bases). This CDR3 comprises 15 residues. Germline CDR1 is SGDLS and CDR2 is YYNGEE. V shed 4 bases and J shed 3 bases, with 17 bases lying between them.